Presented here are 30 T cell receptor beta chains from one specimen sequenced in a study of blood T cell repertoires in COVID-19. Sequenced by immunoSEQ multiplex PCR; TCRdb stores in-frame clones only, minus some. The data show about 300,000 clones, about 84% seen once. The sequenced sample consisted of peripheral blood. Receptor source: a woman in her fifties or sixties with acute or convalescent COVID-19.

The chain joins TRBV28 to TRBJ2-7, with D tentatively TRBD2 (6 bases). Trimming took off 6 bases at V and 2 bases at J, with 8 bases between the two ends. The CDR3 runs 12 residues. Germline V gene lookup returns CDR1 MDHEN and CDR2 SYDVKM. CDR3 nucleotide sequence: TGTGCCAGCAGCGGGGGAGCCTACGAGCAGTACTTC. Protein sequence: CASSGGAYEQYF.

CDR3 protein: CASRRTSGSWETQYF. For the CDR3, the DNA is TGTGCCAGCAGAAGGACTAGCGGGAGTTGGGAGACCCAGTACTTC. The V gene is TRBV28, the J gene TRBJ2-5; 13 bases align to TRBD2. The length of the CDR3 is 15 residues. The trim removed 6 bases at V and 5 bases at J, leaving 6 bases unmatched. Per the germline V gene, CDR1 is MDHEN and CDR2 is SYDVKM.

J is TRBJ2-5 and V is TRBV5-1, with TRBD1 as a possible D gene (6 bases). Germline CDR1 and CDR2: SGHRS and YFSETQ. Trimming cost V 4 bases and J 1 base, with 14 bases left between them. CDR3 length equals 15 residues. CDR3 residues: CASSRLGTRQETQYF. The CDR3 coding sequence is TGCGCCAGCAGCCGCCTTGGGACACGCCAAGAGACCCAGTACTTC.

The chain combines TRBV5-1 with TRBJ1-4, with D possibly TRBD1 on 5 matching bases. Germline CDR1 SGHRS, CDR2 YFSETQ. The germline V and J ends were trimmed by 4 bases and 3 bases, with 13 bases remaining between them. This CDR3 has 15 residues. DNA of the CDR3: TGCGCCAGCAGCCAGGGTATCGGATCTAATGAAAAACTGTTTTTT. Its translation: CASSQGIGSNEKLFF.

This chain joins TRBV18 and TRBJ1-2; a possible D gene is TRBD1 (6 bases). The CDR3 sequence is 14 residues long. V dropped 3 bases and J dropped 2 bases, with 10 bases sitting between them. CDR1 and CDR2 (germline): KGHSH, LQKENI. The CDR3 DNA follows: TGTGCCAGCTCACCTAGGACAGAAAACTATGGCTACACCTTC. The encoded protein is CASSPRTENYGYTF. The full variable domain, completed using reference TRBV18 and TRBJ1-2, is NAGVMQNPRHLVRRRGQEARLRCSPMKGHSHVYWYRQLPEEGLKFMVYLQKENIIDESGMPKERFSAEFPKEGPSILRIQQVVRGDSAAYFCASSPRTENYGYTFGSGTRLTVV.

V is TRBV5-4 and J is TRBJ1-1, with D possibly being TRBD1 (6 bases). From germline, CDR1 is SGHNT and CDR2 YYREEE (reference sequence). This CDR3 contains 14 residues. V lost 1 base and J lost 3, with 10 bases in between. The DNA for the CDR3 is TGTGCCAGCAGCTTGCGGGACACCTACACTGAAGCTTTCTTT. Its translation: CASSLRDTYTEAFF.

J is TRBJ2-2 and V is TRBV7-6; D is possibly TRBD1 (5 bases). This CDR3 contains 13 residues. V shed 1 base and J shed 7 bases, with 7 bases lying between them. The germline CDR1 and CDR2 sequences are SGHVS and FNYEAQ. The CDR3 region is CASSLGGSGELFF. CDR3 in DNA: TGTGCCAGCAGCTTAGGGGGCAGCGGGGAGCTGTTTTTT.

CDR3 sequence (DNA): TGCAGCGTTGAAATGTTGGGGAAGGGGACTGAAGCTTTCTTT. It yields the protein CSVEMLGKGTEAFF. The V and J genes are TRBV29-1 and TRBJ1-1; D might be TRBD1 (5 bases). CDR1 and CDR2 from the germline V gene are SQVTM and ANQGSEA. The V end was cut by 2 bases, the J end by 5 bases, with 15 bases between. CDR3 length: 14 residues.

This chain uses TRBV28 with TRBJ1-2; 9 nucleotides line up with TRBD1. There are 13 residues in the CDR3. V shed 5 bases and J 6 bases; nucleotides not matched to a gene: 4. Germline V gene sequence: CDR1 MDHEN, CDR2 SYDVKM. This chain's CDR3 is CASSPQGADGYTF. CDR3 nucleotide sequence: TGTGCCAGCAGTCCACAGGGGGCGGATGGCTACACCTTC.

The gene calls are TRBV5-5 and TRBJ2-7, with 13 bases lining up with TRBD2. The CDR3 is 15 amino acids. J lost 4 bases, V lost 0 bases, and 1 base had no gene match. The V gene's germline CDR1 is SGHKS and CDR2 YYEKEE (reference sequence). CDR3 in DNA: TGTGCCAGCAGCTTGGGACTAGCGGGAGGTTACGAGCAGTACTTC. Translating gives CASSLGLAGGYEQYF. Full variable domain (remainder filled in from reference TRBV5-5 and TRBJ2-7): DAGVTQSPTHLIKTRGQQVTLRCSPISGHKSVSWYQQVLGQGPQFIFQYYEKEERGRGNFPDRFSARQFPNYSSELNVNALLLGDSALYLCASSLGLAGGYEQYFGPGTRLTVT.

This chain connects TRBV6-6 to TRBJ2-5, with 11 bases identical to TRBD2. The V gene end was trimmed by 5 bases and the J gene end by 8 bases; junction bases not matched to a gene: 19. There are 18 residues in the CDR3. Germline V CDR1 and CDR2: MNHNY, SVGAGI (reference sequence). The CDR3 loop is CASSPLYVAGGRQGTQYF. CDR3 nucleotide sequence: TGTGCCAGCAGTCCACTCTATGTAGCGGGAGGGCGCCAGGGAACCCAGTACTTC.

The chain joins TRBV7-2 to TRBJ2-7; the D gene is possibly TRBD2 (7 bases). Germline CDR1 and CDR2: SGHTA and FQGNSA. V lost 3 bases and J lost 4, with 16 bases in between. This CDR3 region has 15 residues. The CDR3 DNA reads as TGTGCCAGCAGCTTCCGAGGGGGAGGGGAGTACGAGCAGTACTTC. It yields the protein CASSFRGGGEYEQYF.

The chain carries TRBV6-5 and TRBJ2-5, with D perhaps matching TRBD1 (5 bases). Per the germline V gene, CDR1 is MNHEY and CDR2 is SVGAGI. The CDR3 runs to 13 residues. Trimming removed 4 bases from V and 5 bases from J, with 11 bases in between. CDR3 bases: TGTGCCAGCAGTTCCCCAGGGCTGGAGACCCAGTACTTC. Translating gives CASSSPGLETQYF.

CDR3 residues: CASSYSGSRREKLFF. CDR3 in DNA: TGTGCCAGCAGTTACTCGGGCTCAAGAAGAGAAAAACTGTTTTTT. The J gene is TRBJ1-4, the V gene TRBV6-5; D gene ambiguous. The CDR3 loop spans 15 amino acids. V shed 0 bases and J shed 8 bases, with 13 bases lying between them. Germline CDR1 is MNHEY and CDR2 is SVGAGI.

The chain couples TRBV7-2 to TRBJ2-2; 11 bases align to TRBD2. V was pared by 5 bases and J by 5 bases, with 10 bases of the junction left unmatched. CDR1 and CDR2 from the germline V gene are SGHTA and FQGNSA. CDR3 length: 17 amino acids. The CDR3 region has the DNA TGTGCCAGCAGCCAACTAGCGGGAGCGATCCGAACCGGGGAGCTGTTTTTT. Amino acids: CASSQLAGAIRTGELFF.

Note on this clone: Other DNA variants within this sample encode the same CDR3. The chain's CDR3 is CASSQDFSYGYTF. DNA for the CDR3: TGCGCCAGCAGCCAGGACTTTTCCTATGGCTACACCTTC. This chain uses TRBV4-3 with TRBJ1-2; no definite D call. This CDR3 is 13 amino acids long. V was cut by 3 bases and J by 4 bases, with 9 bases left in between. Germline assignment: CDR1 LGHNA and CDR2 YSLEER.

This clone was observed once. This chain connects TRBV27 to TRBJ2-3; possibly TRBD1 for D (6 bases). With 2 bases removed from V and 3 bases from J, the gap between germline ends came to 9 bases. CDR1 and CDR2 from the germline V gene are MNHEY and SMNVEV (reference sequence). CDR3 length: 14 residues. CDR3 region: CASSLGDITDTQYF. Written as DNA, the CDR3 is TGTGCCAGCAGTTTAGGGGACATTACAGATACGCAGTATTTT.

The CDR3 DNA sequence: TGCGCCAGCAGCTACCCGGCCGGGACTAGCGGGAATGAGCAGTTCTTC. Translation: CASSYPAGTSGNEQFF. The chain links TRBV5-1 to TRBJ2-1; the match to TRBD2 covers 12 bases. The CDR3 runs to 16 residues. CDR1 and CDR2 (germline): SGHRS, YFSETQ. Losses at the gene ends were 3 bases for V and 7 bases for J; bases not matched to a gene: 8.

The CDR3 loop reads CSFGTGKGYEQYF. DNA of the CDR3: TGCAGTTTTGGGACAGGGAAGGGCTACGAGCAGTACTTC. The chain combines TRBV29-1 with TRBJ2-7; 9 bases fit TRBD1. The V gene's germline CDR1 is SQVTM and CDR2 ANQGSEA. CDR3 length: 13 residues.

Written as DNA, the CDR3 is TGTGCCTGGAGTGCCGGGTCTCAGCCCCAGCATTTT. Translating it yields CAWSAGSQPQHF. This sequence joins TRBV30 and TRBJ1-5; the D is unclear. This CDR3 region has 12 residues. Germline V gene data show CDR1 as GTSNPN and CDR2 as SVGIG (reference sequence). Trimming took off 1 base at V and 6 bases at J, with 7 bases between the two ends.

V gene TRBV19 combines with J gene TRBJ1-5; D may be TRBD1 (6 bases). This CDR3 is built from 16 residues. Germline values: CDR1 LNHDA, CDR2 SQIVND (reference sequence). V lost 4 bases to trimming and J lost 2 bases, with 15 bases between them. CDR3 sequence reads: CASSKLAGVGNQPQHF. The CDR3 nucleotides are TGTGCCAGTAGTAAGCTCGCAGGGGTTGGCAATCAGCCCCAGCATTTT.

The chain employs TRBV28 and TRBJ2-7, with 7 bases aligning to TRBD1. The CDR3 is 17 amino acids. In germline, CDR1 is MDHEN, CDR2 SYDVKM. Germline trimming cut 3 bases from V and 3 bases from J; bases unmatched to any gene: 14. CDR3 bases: TGTGCCAGCAGTTTTATCCTGGCCGGGACAGCTCTCTACGAGCAGTACTTC. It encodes CASSFILAGTALYEQYF.

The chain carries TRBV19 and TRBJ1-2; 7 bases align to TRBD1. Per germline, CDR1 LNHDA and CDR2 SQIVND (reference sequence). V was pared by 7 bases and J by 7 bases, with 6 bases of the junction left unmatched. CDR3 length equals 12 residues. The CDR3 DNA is TGTGCCAGTAACCAAGGGGGCGGTGGCTACACCTTC. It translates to CASNQGGGGYTF.

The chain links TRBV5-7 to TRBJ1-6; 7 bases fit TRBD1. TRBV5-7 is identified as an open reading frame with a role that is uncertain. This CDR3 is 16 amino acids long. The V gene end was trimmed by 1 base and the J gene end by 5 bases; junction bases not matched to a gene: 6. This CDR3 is CASSLNRGIDNSPLHF. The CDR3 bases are TGTGCCAGCAGCTTGAACAGGGGTATTGATAATTCACCCCTCCACTTT.

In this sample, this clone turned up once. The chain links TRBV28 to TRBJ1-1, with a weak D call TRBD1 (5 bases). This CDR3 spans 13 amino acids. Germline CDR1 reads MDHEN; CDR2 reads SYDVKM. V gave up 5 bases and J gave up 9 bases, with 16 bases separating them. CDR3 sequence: CASSPRGKLKAFF. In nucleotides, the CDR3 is TGTGCCAGCAGTCCGCGGGGGAAATTGAAAGCTTTCTTT.

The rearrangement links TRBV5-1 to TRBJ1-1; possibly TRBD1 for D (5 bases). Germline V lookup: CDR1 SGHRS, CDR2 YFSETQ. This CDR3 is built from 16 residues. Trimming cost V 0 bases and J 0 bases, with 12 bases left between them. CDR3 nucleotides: TGCGCCAGCAGCTTGGAACCAGGGTACATGAACACTGAAGCTTTCTTT. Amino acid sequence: CASSLEPGYMNTEAFF.

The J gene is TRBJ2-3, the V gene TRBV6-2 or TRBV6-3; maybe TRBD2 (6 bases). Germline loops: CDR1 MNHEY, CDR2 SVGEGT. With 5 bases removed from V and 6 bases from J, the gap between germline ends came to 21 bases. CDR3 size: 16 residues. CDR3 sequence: CASSGSSAHRGDTQYF. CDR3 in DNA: TGTGCCAGCAGTGGGTCTAGCGCCCACCGGGGGGATACGCAGTATTTT.

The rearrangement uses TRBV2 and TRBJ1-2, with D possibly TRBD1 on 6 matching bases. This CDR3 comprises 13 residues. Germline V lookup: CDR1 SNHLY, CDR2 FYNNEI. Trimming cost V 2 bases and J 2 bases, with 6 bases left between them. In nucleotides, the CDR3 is TGTGCCAGCAGTGAACAGGGGAACTATGGCTACACCTTC. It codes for CASSEQGNYGYTF.

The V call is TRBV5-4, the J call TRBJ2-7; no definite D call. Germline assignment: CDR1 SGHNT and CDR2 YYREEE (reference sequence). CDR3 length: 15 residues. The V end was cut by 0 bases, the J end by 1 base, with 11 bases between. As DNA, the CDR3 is TGTGCCAGCAGCTTGGCGGCGGATGCGTCCTACGAGCAGTACTTC. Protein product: CASSLAADASYEQYF.

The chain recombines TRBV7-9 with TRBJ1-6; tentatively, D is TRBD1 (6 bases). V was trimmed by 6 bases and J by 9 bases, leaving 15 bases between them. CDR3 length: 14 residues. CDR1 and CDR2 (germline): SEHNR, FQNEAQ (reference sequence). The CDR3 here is CASRATGLGSPLHF. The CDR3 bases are TGTGCCAGCAGAGCAACAGGGCTCGGTTCACCCCTCCACTTT.